This entry features one T cell receptor (beta chain) sequence. The CDR3 totals 14 residues. The V gene lost 0 bases and the J gene lost 8 bases, with 11 bases spanning the gap. CDR1 is SGDLS, CDR2 YYNGEE, per germline. The data derive from a study of PD-1 and CTLA-4 blockade in melanoma. The assay was immunoSEQ multiplex PCR, and TCRdb's table has in-frame clones only and misses some. The data show about 29,000 clones, around 90% seen once. The source is a human donor with melanoma. The chain recombines TRBV9 with TRBJ2-2; tentatively, D is TRBD1 (5 bases). The specimen was CD8+ T cells from peripheral blood, collected before anti-PD-1 treatment. The CDR3 nucleotides are TGTGCCAGCAGCGTAGAAGGGGCAACGGGGGAGCTGTTTTTT. It translates to CASSVEGATGELFF.